The sequence of this T cell receptor (beta chain) was determined in a study of blood T cell repertoires in COVID-19. Study information: The origin of the acute and convalescent COVID-19 samples was the United States, Italy and Spain. T cells, B-cell-depleted T cells, or PBMCs supplied cDNA or gDNA.

Per the original methods: Amplification from reference gene primers served as the basis for estimated nucleated cell counts. Profiled with immunoSEQ multiplex PCR; TCRdb holds only in-frame clones, not every one. D and trimming were read from the DNA, whereas the V and J calls and clone size are those reported in that table. Of approximately 89,000 clones listed, roughly 96% are singletons. Per the germline V gene, CDR1 is SGDLS and CDR2 is YYNGEE. CDR3 length: 14 residues. V dropped 0 bases and J dropped 10; count of bases not matched to a gene: 5. The sample taken for sequencing was peripheral blood. V usage is TRBV9 and J usage is TRBJ2-1; 9 positions agree with TRBD2. The TCR originated in a human donor with active COVID-19. The donor label of this sample is uncertain. CDR3 bases: TGTGCCAGCAGCGTAGGTATGACTAGCGGAGAGCAGTTCTTC. Its translation is CASSVGMTSGEQFF.